Following are 22 T cell receptor beta chains from one sample sequenced in a study of blood T cell repertoires in COVID-19. Method: immunoSEQ multiplex PCR; TCRdb's copy keeps in-frame clones and lacks some. Of 190,000 or so clones in the sample, 80% to 90% were seen once. Material: peripheral blood. The receptors were gathered from a woman under 30 who had recovered from COVID-19.

This clone was found once. V usage is TRBV14 and J usage is TRBJ2-2, with 10 bases matching TRBD1. The CDR3 length is 15 residues. Germline values: CDR1 SGHDN, CDR2 FVKESK. The ends lost 8 bases at V and 4 bases at J; junction bases unmatched: 7. CDR3 residues: CASSIWTGGTGELFF. CDR3 DNA: TGTGCCAGCTCTATCTGGACAGGGGGCACCGGGGAGCTGTTTTTT.

The V call is TRBV7-2, the J call TRBJ1-2; TRBD1 matches 8 bases. The CDR3 is 13 residues long. Germline V gives CDR1 SGHTA, CDR2 FQGNSA. The V and J ends lost 5 bases and 7 bases, in that order; junction bases with no gene match: 6. The CDR3 sequence: CASSQGQDAGYTF. As DNA, the CDR3 is TGTGCCAGCAGCCAGGGACAGGATGCTGGCTACACCTTC.

The J gene is TRBJ1-2, the V gene TRBV6-1; perhaps TRBD1 as D (6 bases). From germline, CDR1 is MNHNS and CDR2 SASEGT. V lost 2 bases to trimming and J lost 7 bases, with 8 bases between them. CDR3 size: 12 residues. The chain's CDR3 is CASSEQGRGYTF. CDR3 DNA: TGTGCCAGCAGTGAACAGGGGCGTGGCTACACCTTC.

This sequence joins TRBV5-6 and TRBJ2-7, with 12 bases that match TRBD2. The germline gives CDR1 SGHDT, CDR2 YYEEEE. The CDR3 loop spans 14 amino acids. With 3 bases clipped from V and 4 bases from J, the junction kept 2 bases outside the gene matches. The CDR3 is CASSWTSGTYEQYF. CDR3 nucleotide sequence: TGTGCCAGCAGCTGGACTAGCGGGACTTACGAGCAGTACTTC.

The chain uses TRBV28 and TRBJ2-2, with TRBD2 matching over 11 bases. This CDR3 is 15 amino acids long. V shed 7 bases and J 7 bases; nucleotides not matched to a gene: 8. Germline V gives CDR1 MDHEN, CDR2 SYDVKM. CDR3 bases: TGTGCCAGCACCACTAGCGGGAGTAGGTACGGGGAGCTGTTTTTT. This translates into CASTTSGSRYGELFF.

J is TRBJ1-2 and V is TRBV4-2, with unresolved D. The germline gives CDR1 LGHNA, CDR2 YNFKEQ. The CDR3 runs 13 residues. Trimming pared 3 bases from V and 2 bases from J, leaving 7 bases between. This CDR3 reads CASSQGTNYGYTF. The CDR3, as DNA: TGTGCCAGCAGCCAGGGCACGAACTATGGCTACACCTTC.

This chain links TRBV4-1 with TRBJ1-2; 8 bases line up with TRBD1. The CDR3 loop spans 14 amino acids. Germline CDR1 and CDR2: MGHRA and YSYEKL. With V trimmed by 4 bases and J by 8 bases, 9 bases remained unmatched. The CDR3 DNA is TGCGCCAGCAGCCCCTATACGGACAGGGAAGGCTACACCTTC. This gives the protein CASSPYTDREGYTF.

The sample holds one count of this clone. The chain recombines TRBV6-2 or TRBV6-3 with TRBJ2-7; 7 bases align to TRBD1. The CDR3 has 16 residues. With 2 bases clipped from V and 2 bases from J, the junction kept 9 bases outside the gene matches. Looked up from germline, CDR1 is MNHEY and CDR2 is SVGEGT. The chain's CDR3 is CASSYHSTGDPYEQYV. The CDR3 region has the DNA TGTGCCAGCAGTTACCATTCCACAGGGGACCCCTACGAGCAGTACGTC.

The rearrangement uses TRBV9 and TRBJ2-3, with 9 bases that match TRBD2. Germline V gene lookup returns CDR1 SGDLS and CDR2 YYNGEE. The length of the CDR3 is 17 residues. Germline trimming cut 0 bases from V and 2 bases from J; bases unmatched to any gene: 7. CDR3 bases: TGTGCCAGCAGCGTAGGTTCGCTAGCGGGGTCCACAGATACGCAGTATTTT. It encodes CASSVGSLAGSTDTQYF.

The chain carries TRBV12-3 or TRBV12-4 and TRBJ1-1; D call uncertain. Trimming took 5 bases from V and 8 from J, leaving 9 bases between them. The CDR3 is 11 amino acids. CDR3 amino acids: CASSASREAFF. The CDR3 nucleotides are TGTGCCAGCAGTGCCTCACGGGAAGCTTTCTTT.

The chain carries TRBV4-1 and TRBJ2-7; D may be TRBD2 (5 bases). The length of the CDR3 is 13 residues. Germline CDR1 MGHRA, CDR2 YSYEKL. Trimming stripped 0 bases from V and 3 bases from J, with 6 bases between. The DNA of the CDR3 is TGCGCCAGCAGCCAAGACGCGGGCTACGAGCAGTACGTC. Translation: CASSQDAGYEQYV.

The DNA of the CDR3 is TGTGCCAGCAGTCCGGGGACAGGGAACTATGGCTACACCTTC. It specifies CASSPGTGNYGYTF. V gene TRBV6-6 combines with J gene TRBJ1-2; 9 nucleotides line up with TRBD1. The junction had 3 bases not matched to a gene; V was cut back by 5 bases and J by 2 bases. This CDR3 comprises 14 residues. CDR1 is MNHNY and CDR2 is SVGAGI in the germline V gene (reference sequence).

The V gene is TRBV19, the J gene TRBJ2-5; unclear D gene. The germline V gene has CDR1 LNHDA and CDR2 SQIVND (reference sequence). This CDR3 has 12 residues. Trimming took off 6 bases at V and 1 base at J, with 6 bases between the two ends. CDR3 region: CASSRSQETQYF. Written as DNA, the CDR3 is TGTGCCAGTAGCAGATCCCAAGAGACCCAGTACTTC.

The chain is built from TRBV19 and TRBJ2-2, with 9 bases that match TRBD2. The J segment lost 6 bases and the V segment lost 9 bases, leaving 17 bases of the junction unmatched. CDR1 is LNHDA and CDR2 is SQIVND in the germline V gene (reference sequence). This CDR3 has 17 amino acids. CDR3 in amino acids: CASLNSPTSGLAGELFF. In DNA, the CDR3 is TGTGCCAGCCTCAATAGTCCCACTAGCGGGCTCGCCGGGGAGCTGTTTTTT.

The genes are TRBV10-3 and TRBJ2-3, with 11 bases lining up with TRBD2. Germline assignment: CDR1 ENHRY and CDR2 SYGVKD. This CDR3 contains 13 residues. V lost 9 bases to trimming and J lost 6 bases; unmatched junction nucleotides: 5. This CDR3 is CAINSGGADTQYF. The CDR3, as DNA: TGTGCCATAAATAGCGGGGGGGCGGATACGCAGTATTTT.

As regards this clone: This sample includes further DNA sequences coding for the same CDR3. V is TRBV4-3 and J is TRBJ1-4, with TRBD1 identical over 8 bases. V was clipped by 1 base and J by 4 bases; unmatched bases: 2. Germline V gene data show CDR1 as LGHNA and CDR2 as YSLEER. This CDR3 region has 15 residues. This CDR3 reads CASSQVGQGNEKLFF. In DNA form, the CDR3 reads TGCGCCAGCAGCCAAGTCGGACAGGGTAATGAAAAACTGTTTTTT.

This sequence joins TRBV4-3 and TRBJ2-5; TRBD2 agrees at 9 bases. Per germline, CDR1 LGHNA and CDR2 YSLEER. V dropped 4 bases and J dropped 5; count of bases not matched to a gene: 8. The CDR3 has 15 amino acids. CDR3 protein: CASSLARGGRETQYF. The CDR3 DNA follows: TGCGCCAGCAGCCTAGCGCGGGGGGGCCGGGAGACCCAGTACTTC.

The chain combines TRBV5-4 with TRBJ1-2; D possibly corresponds to TRBD1 (6 bases). The CDR3 is made up of 14 amino acids. Trimming cost V 0 bases and J 4 bases, with 10 bases left between them. Germline V gene lookup returns CDR1 SGHNT and CDR2 YYREEE (reference sequence). The CDR3 DNA is TGTGCCAGCAGCTTGGAGGGGGATATCTATGGCTACACCTTC. This gives the protein CASSLEGDIYGYTF.

The CDR3 DNA reads as TGCGCCAGCAGTCCCACAGGGAACTATGGCTACACCTTC. The encoded protein is CASSPTGNYGYTF. This rearrangement joins TRBV5-1 to TRBJ1-2; D may be TRBD1 (6 bases). The CDR3 loop spans 13 amino acids. The germline V gene has CDR1 SGHRS and CDR2 YFSETQ. Trimming took off 5 bases at V and 2 bases at J, with 10 bases between the two ends.

The chain uses TRBV27 and TRBJ1-2, with 8 bases fitting TRBD1. Germline CDR1 is MNHEY and CDR2 is SMNVEV (reference sequence). Trimming cost V 4 bases and J 3 bases; bases outside gene matches: 7. The CDR3 runs 15 residues. CDR3 amino acids: CASSSQGAWDYGYTF. The CDR3 region has the DNA TGTGCCAGCAGTTCGCAGGGGGCTTGGGACTATGGCTACACCTTC.

The chain recombines TRBV14 with TRBJ1-1, with TRBD1 identical over 8 bases. The germline CDR1 and CDR2 sequences are SGHDN and FVKESK. V shed 0 bases, J shed 5 bases, and the junction held 8 bases outside the gene matches. The CDR3 sequence is 16 residues long. The DNA for the CDR3 is TGTGCCAGCAGCCAAGACCAGACAGGGGCGGGGACTGAAGCTTTCTTT. Residues: CASSQDQTGAGTEAFF. Full variable domain (missing parts from reference TRBV14 and TRBJ1-1): EAGVTQFPSHSVIEKGQTVTLRCDPISGHDNLYWYRRVMGKEIKFLLHFVKESKQDESGMPNNRFLAERTGGTYSTLKVQPAELEDSGVYFCASSQDQTGAGTEAFFGQGTRLTVV.

This chain links TRBV7-3 with TRBJ2-6, with D possibly being TRBD1 (5 bases). Germline V CDR1 and CDR2: SGHTA, FQGTGA. V dropped 5 bases and J dropped 0 bases, with 11 bases sitting between them. The CDR3 has 16 residues. The CDR3 loop is CASSPQGNSGANVLTF. The CDR3 nucleotides are TGTGCCAGCAGCCCCCAGGGTAACTCTGGGGCCAACGTCCTGACTTTC.